Following are 5 T cell receptor beta chains from one sample sequenced in a study of T cell responses to AZD1222 COVID-19 vaccine. The protocol was immunoSEQ multiplex PCR, while the TCRdb copy is restricted to in-frame clones and leaves out a portion. The sample records around 99,000 clones, 87% being singletons. Source: peripheral blood, taken 28 days after the second AZD1222 dose. The receptors originated from an adult who received the AZD1222 COVID-19 vaccine.

This chain links TRBV6-5 with TRBJ1-1; D not resolved. CDR3 length: 12 amino acids. V was trimmed by 7 bases and J by 0 bases, leaving 6 bases between them. Per the germline V gene, CDR1 is MNHEY and CDR2 is SVGAGI. The DNA for the CDR3 is TGTGCCAGCATTGGAGTGAACACTGAAGCTTTCTTT. It is translated as CASIGVNTEAFF.

The chain is built from TRBV4-2 and TRBJ1-2; 8 bases are a match to TRBD1. Trimming cost V 1 base and J 7 bases; bases outside gene matches: 8. The CDR3 is 15 residues long. The germline CDR1 and CDR2 sequences are LGHNA and YNFKEQ. The CDR3 reads CASSQGAAGGFGYTF. DNA for the CDR3: TGTGCCAGCAGCCAAGGAGCGGCAGGGGGCTTTGGCTACACCTTC.

Remarks on this clone: At the DNA level, this CDR3 is encoded by other sequences in the same sample as well. The chain employs TRBV7-9 and TRBJ2-7, with 9 bases lining up with TRBD1. Per the germline V gene, CDR1 is SEHNR and CDR2 is FQNEAQ (reference sequence). The CDR3 covers 14 residues. J lost 2 bases, V lost 6 bases, and 5 bases had no gene match. The CDR3 region has the DNA TGTGCCAGCAGTCCGGGACAGGGCCCCTACGAGCAGTACTTC. Translated: CASSPGQGPYEQYF.

The rearrangement links TRBV21-1 to TRBJ1-1; no DNA check was done on the table's D call, TRBD1. TRBV21-1 is marked as a pseudogene. The CDR3 extends over 16 amino acids. CDR3 sequence (DNA): TGTGCCAGCAGCAAAAAACCCCGGGACATAGATACTGAAGCTTTCTTT. Translated: CASSKKPRDIDTEAFF.

V and J are TRBV20-1 and TRBJ1-2; D is ambiguous. Germline loops: CDR1 DFQATT, CDR2 SNEGSKA (reference sequence). V was pared by 3 bases and J by 0 bases, with 5 bases between. The CDR3 covers 12 residues. The CDR3 nucleotides are TGCAGTGCTAGTATGGCTAACTATGGCTACACCTTC. Translation gives CSASMANYGYTF.